This T cell receptor (beta chain) was obtained from a study of immune evolution from preneoplasia to lung adenocarcinoma. Overall study: HLA loss of heterozygosity: around 6.5% AIS, about 15% MIA, around 35% ADC, none AAH.

The CDR3 length is 15 residues. CDR1 and CDR2 from the germline V gene are LGHNA and YNFKEQ. The ends were cut back, 1 base at V and 9 bases at J, with 15 bases in the middle. Using immunoSEQ multiplex PCR, the repertoire was profiled, and TCRdb retains in-frame clones only, with some absent. Of around 9,900 clones listed, 88% are singletons. Macro-dissection enriched premalignant or tumor cells before nucleic acid extraction. For this clone: The antigen remains undetermined.

Regarding the study as a whole: Clonality was highest in normal lung, lower in later-stage lesions apparently. Top clone share appeared to fall from AAH through AIS, MIA, adenocarcinoma.

The receptor's source is a person between 65 and 80 years old with invasive lung adenocarcinoma. Some clones in this sample may be carry-over from other donors' samples. The specimen was FFPE invasive lung adenocarcinoma tissue. V usage is TRBV4-2 and J usage is TRBJ2-2, with D possibly called TRBD1 or TRBD2 (6 bases each). This CDR3 is CASSQGRGTVRELFF. CDR3 nucleotides: TGTGCCAGCAGCCAAGGGAGGGGGACTGTCCGGGAGCTGTTTTTT.